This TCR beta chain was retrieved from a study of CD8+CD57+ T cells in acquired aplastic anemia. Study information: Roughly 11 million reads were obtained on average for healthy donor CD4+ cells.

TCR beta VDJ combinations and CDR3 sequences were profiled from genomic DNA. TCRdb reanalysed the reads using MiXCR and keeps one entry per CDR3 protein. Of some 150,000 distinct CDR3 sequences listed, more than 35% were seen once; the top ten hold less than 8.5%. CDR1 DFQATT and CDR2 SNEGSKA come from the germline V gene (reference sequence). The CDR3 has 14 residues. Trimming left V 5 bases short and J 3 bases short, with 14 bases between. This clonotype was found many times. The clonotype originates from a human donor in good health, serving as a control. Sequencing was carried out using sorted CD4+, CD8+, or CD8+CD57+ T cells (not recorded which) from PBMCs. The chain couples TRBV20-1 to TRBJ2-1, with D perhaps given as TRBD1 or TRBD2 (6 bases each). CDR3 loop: CSAQRGAGYNEQFF. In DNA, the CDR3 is TGCAGTGCTCAGAGGGGGGCCGGCTACAATGAGCAGTTCTTC.